The 9 T cell receptor beta chains reported below all come from one sample, sequenced in a study of blood T cell repertoires in COVID-19. Libraries were prepared by immunoSEQ multiplex PCR; TCRdb keeps only in-frame clonotypes and omits some of them. The sample lists about 160,000 clones, 85% seen once, with about 3% in the top ten. Sequencing used peripheral blood. These receptor sequences come from a human donor with acute or convalescent COVID-19. The donor label of this sample is uncertain.

The genes are TRBV19 and TRBJ2-1; the D gene is possibly TRBD2 (5 bases). V was pared by 6 bases and J by 6 bases, with 18 bases between. The V gene's germline CDR1 is LNHDA and CDR2 SQIVND (reference sequence). This CDR3 is 15 amino acids long. CDR3 sequence reads: CASRTHGGFGNEQFF. For the CDR3, the DNA is TGTGCCAGTAGAACCCACGGCGGGTTCGGCAATGAGCAGTTCTTC.

The rearrangement joins TRBV7-3 to TRBJ1-2; the D gene is possibly TRBD1 (5 bases). Trimming took off 0 bases at V and 7 bases at J, with 21 bases between the two ends. Germline CDR1 SGHTA, CDR2 FQGTGA. The CDR3 runs 17 residues. CDR3 nucleotides: TGTGCCAGCAGCTTAACTAAGGGGTTACAGTCCAAGTCTGGCTACACCTTC. Encoded protein: CASSLTKGLQSKSGYTF.

The chain carries TRBV11-2 and TRBJ2-5, with 9 bases lining up with TRBD2. The CDR3 extends over 16 amino acids. The V and J ends lost 1 base and 3 bases, in that order; junction bases with no gene match: 6. Germline V gene sequence: CDR1 SGHAT, CDR2 FQNNGV. The CDR3 DNA reads TGTGCCAGCAGCTTAGGATCTGCGGGGGGGAAAGAGACCCAGTACTTC. Translating it yields CASSLGSAGGKETQYF. Complete variable domain (other parts from reference TRBV11-2 and TRBJ2-5): EAGVAQSPRYKIIEKRQSVAFWCNPISGHATLYWYQQILGQGPKLLIQFQNNGVVDDSQLPKDRFSAERLKGVDSTLKIQPAKLEDSAVYLCASSLGSAGGKETQYFGPGTRLLVL.

J is TRBJ1-2 and V is TRBV12-5; maybe TRBD1 (5 bases). The CDR3 loop spans 14 amino acids. Germline V gene sequence: CDR1 LGHNT, CDR2 FRNRAP. The V gene lost 3 bases and the J gene lost 2 bases, with 10 bases spanning the gap. The CDR3 protein is CASGLWGRNYGYTF. In DNA form, the CDR3 reads TGTGCTAGTGGTTTATGGGGCCGAAACTATGGCTACACCTTC. Looking up the rest from reference TRBV12-5 and TRBJ1-2 gives the full variable domain: DARVTQTPRHKVTEMGQEVTMRCQPILGHNTVFWYRQTMMQGLELLAYFRNRAPLDDSGMPKDRFSAEMPDATLATLKIQPSEPRDSAVYFCASGLWGRNYGYTFGSGTRLTVV.

The gene calls are TRBV18 and TRBJ2-7; D may be TRBD1 (5 bases). Germline CDR1 KGHSH, CDR2 LQKENI. Trimming removed 5 bases from V and 6 bases from J, with 17 bases in between. The CDR3 sequence is 14 residues long. CDR3 protein: CASSYGQAWSEQYF. CDR3 nucleotide sequence: TGTGCCAGCTCATACGGACAAGCGTGGTCCGAGCAGTACTTC.

CDR3 in amino acids: CASYRGYNEQFF. CDR3 sequence (DNA): TGTGCCAGCTACAGGGGCTACAATGAGCAGTTCTTC. The chain couples TRBV28 to TRBJ2-1, with TRBD1 matching over 7 bases. Germline-derived CDR1 and CDR2 are MDHEN and SYDVKM. The CDR3 totals 12 residues. The V and J ends lost 8 bases and 3 bases, in that order; junction bases with no gene match: 1.

The J gene is TRBJ1-1, the V gene TRBV12-5, with a tentative D call TRBD1 (6 bases). The germline gives CDR1 LGHNT, CDR2 FRNRAP. There are 14 residues in the CDR3. V gave up 7 bases and J gave up 1 base, with 13 bases separating them. The CDR3 reads CASVLDRPNTEAFF. The CDR3 DNA reads as TGTGCTAGTGTTCTGGACAGACCGAACACTGAAGCTTTCTTT.

The chain carries TRBV7-2 and TRBJ1-1, with a weak D call TRBD1 (6 bases). Germline V gives CDR1 SGHTA, CDR2 FQGNSA. The CDR3 runs to 14 residues. Between the trimmed V and J ends, which lost 1 base and 4 bases, there was a span of 10 bases. The CDR3 is CASSLGGHLTEAFF. Written as DNA, the CDR3 is TGTGCCAGCAGCTTAGGGGGACACCTCACTGAAGCTTTCTTT.

This clone was seen only once. This sequence joins TRBV11-3 and TRBJ1-1; possible D gene TRBD1, 6 bases. The CDR3 is made up of 16 amino acids. V lost 1 base to trimming and J lost 4 bases, with 16 bases between them. The germline V gene has CDR1 SGHNT and CDR2 YENEEA. The CDR3 reads CASSLGGSRGGTEAFF. The CDR3 bases are TGTGCCAGCAGCTTAGGAGGGAGTAGGGGGGGCACTGAAGCTTTCTTT.